This T cell receptor beta chain was identified during a study of graft-versus-host responses after intestinal transplantation. About the study: All of the recipients had induction that used anti-thymocyte globulin, then tacrolimus and steroids for approximately 3 years. Whole-study results and caveats: Recipient bone marrow held GvH clones, some seen earlier in ileum or blood.

To note about this clone: Its antigen remains unidentified.

The protocol was immunoSEQ multiplex PCR, while the TCRdb copy is restricted to in-frame clones and leaves out a portion. Found here are more than 9,000 clones, 86% of them singletons; the top ten hold roughly 5.2%. Graft tissue was processed to release intraepithelial and lamina propria lymphocytes. V was cut by 6 bases and J by 10 bases, with 25 bases left in between. The CDR3 totals 15 residues. Germline V gene lookup returns CDR1 MNHEY and CDR2 SMNVEV (reference sequence). The starting material was ileum tissue, obtained around 740 days after intestinal transplantation. The genes are TRBV27 and TRBJ2-7, with D maybe TRBD1 (6 bases). This sequence was found in a human patient who received an intestinal transplant, so some T cells may come from the graft donor. The CDR3 here is CASSPTPGTKRFQYF. The CDR3 nucleotides are TGTGCCAGCAGCCCAACCCCTGGGACAAAGCGCTTCCAGTACTTC.